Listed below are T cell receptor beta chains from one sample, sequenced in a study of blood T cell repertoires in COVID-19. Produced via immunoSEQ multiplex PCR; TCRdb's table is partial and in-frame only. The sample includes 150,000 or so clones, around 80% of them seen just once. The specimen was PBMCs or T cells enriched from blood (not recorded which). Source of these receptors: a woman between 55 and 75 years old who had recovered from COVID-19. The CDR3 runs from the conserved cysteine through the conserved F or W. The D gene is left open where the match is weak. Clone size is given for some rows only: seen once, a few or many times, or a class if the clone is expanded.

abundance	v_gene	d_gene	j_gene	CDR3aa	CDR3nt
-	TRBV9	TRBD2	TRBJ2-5	CASSGTSGRAYETQYF	TGTGCCAGCAGCGGGACTAGCGGGAGGGCCTATGAGACCCAGTACTTC
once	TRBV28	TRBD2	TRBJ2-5	CASSLTSGIQETQYF	TGTGCCAGCAGTTTAACTAGCGGAATCCAAGAGACCCAGTACTTC
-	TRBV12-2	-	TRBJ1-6	CASRLPWGQGNSPLHF	-
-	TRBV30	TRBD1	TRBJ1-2	CAWRQGANYGYTF	TGTGCCTGGAGACAGGGGGCAAACTATGGCTACACCTTC
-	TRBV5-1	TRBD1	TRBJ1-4	CASSPDRGYEKLFF	TGCGCCAGCAGCCCGGACAGGGGCTATGAAAAACTGTTTTTT
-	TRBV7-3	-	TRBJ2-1	CASSRAGVEQFF	TGTGCCAGCAGCCGCGCCGGGGTCGAGCAGTTCTTC
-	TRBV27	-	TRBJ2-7	CASRTRAAYEQYF	TGTGCCAGCAGAACTAGGGCTGCCTACGAGCAGTACTTC
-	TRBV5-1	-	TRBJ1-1	CASSLDQGSVVTEAFF	TGCGCCAGCAGCTTGGACCAGGGGTCAGTTGTCACTGAAGCTTTCTTT
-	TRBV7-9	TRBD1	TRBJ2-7	CASSLGVLVGDRGLYEQYF	TGTGCCAGCAGCTTAGGGGTTCTTGTGGGGGACAGGGGGCTGTACGAGCAGTACTTC
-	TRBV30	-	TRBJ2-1	CAWSRWGVPYNEQFF	TGTGCCTGGAGTAGATGGGGGGTCCCATACAATGAGCAGTTCTTC
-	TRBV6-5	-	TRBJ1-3	CASPSGPGNTIYF	TGTGCCAGCCCGTCAGGGCCTGGAAACACCATATATTTT
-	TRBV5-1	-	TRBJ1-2	CASSLEGDYGYTF	TGCGCCAGCAGCTTGGAAGGAGACTATGGCTACACCTTC
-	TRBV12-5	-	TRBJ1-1	CASSRYTEAFF	TGTGCTAGTTCTAGGTACACTGAAGCTTTCTTT
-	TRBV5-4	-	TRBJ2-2	CASSLVSTGELFF	TGTGCCAGCAGTTTAGTCTCCACCGGGGAGCTGTTTTTT
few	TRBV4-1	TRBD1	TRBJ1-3	CASSHTGQGRLSSGNTIYF	TGCGCCAGCAGCCATACGGGACAGGGGCGTTTGAGCTCTGGAAACACCATATATTTT
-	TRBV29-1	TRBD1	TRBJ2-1	CSVWDRNEQFF	TGCAGCGTTTGGGACAGGAATGAGCAGTTCTTC
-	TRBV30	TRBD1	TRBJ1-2	CAWRRPGQYGYTF	TGTGCCTGGAGGCGTCCGGGACAGTATGGCTACACCTTC
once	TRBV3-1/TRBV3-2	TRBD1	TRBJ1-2	CASSQDGTGREVRGYTF	TGTGCCAGCAGCCAAGATGGGACAGGGAGGGAGGTACGGGGCTACACCTTC
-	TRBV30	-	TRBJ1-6	CAWSVTRADSPLHF	TGTGCCTGGAGTGTAACCAGGGCCGATTCACCCCTCCACTTT
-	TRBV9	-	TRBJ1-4	CASSVWEVLGEKLFF	TGTGCCAGCAGCGTTTGGGAGGTCCTGGGTGAAAAACTGTTTTTT
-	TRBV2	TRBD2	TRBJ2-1	CASSGLAGNEQFF	TGTGCCAGCAGTGGGCTAGCGGGGAATGAGCAGTTCTTC
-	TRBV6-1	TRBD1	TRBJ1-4	CASSENRGREKLFF	TGTGCCAGCAGTGAAAACAGGGGTCGCGAAAAACTGTTTTTT
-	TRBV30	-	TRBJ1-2	CAWQIGGLLGYTF	TGTGCCTGGCAGATCGGGGGTCTCCTTGGCTACACCTTC
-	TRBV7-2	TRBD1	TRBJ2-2	CASSFQQGAGGELFF	TGTGCCAGCAGCTTCCAACAGGGGGCTGGAGGGGAGCTGTTTTTT
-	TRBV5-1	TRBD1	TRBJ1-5	CASSLEAGGSSNQPQHF	TGCGCCAGCAGCTTGGAGGCAGGGGGCAGCAGCAATCAGCCCCAGCATTTT
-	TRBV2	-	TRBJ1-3	CASSTQGSGNTIYF	TGTGCCAGCAGTACTCAGGGGTCTGGAAACACCATATATTTT
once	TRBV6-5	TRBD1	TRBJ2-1	CASSYTRTGPTTRQFF	TGTGCCAGCAGTTACACCCGGACAGGTCCCACCACAAGGCAGTTCTTC
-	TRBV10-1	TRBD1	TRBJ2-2	CATRQGSTGELFF	TGCGCCACTCGACAGGGGAGCACCGGGGAGCTGTTTTTT
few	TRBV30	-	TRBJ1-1	CAWSGKRQEGAFF	TGTGCCTGGAGTGGAAAACGCCAGGAGGGGGCTTTCTTT
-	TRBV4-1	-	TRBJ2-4	CASSQDFQGWDIQYF	TGCGCCAGCAGCCAAGATTTCCAGGGGTGGGACATTCAGTACTTC
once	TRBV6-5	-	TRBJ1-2	CASSSRYRVSEHGYTF	TGTGCCAGCAGTTCCCGATACAGGGTTAGCGAGCATGGCTACACCTTC
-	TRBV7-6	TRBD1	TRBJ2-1	CASSPIWEGQGNNEQFF	TGTGCCAGCAGCCCTATTTGGGAGGGACAGGGCAACAATGAGCAGTTCTTC
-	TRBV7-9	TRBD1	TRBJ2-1	CASSSGPGQGEFFEQFF	TGTGCCAGCAGCTCCGGACCGGGACAGGGTGAATTTTTTGAGCAGTTCTTC
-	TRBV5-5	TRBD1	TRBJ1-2	CASSPGGQGARYGYTF	TGTGCCAGCAGCCCCGGGGGACAGGGGGCCAGATATGGCTACACCTTC
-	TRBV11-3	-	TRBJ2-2	CAIRTEGNTGELFF	TGTGCCATCCGGACAGAGGGGAACACCGGGGAGCTGTTTTTT
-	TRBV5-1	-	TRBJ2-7	CASSFAGQTYEQYF	TGCGCCAGCAGCTTCGCGGGACAGACCTACGAGCAGTACTTC
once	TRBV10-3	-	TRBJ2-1	CAISESFYEQFF	TGTGCCATCAGTGAGTCGTTCTATGAGCAGTTCTTC
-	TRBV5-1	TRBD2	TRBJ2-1	CASSTTSGYNEQFF	TGCGCCAGCAGCACGACTAGCGGCTACAATGAGCAGTTCTTC
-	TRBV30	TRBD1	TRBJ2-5	CAWGGQAYGGTQYF	TGTGCCTGGGGAGGACAGGCTTATGGTGGGACCCAGTACTTC
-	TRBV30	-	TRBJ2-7	CAWDIYYEQYF	TGTGCCTGGGACATTTACTACGAGCAGTACTTC
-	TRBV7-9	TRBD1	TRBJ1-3	CASSLRQGAGNTIYF	TGTGCCAGCAGCTTAAGACAGGGGGCTGGAAACACCATATATTTT
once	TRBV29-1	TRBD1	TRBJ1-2	CSANPSGTEYGYTF	TGCAGCGCCAACCCGTCCGGGACAGAATATGGCTACACCTTC
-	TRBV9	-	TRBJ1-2	CASSPRGWANYGYTF	TGTGCCAGCAGCCCCCGGGGGTGGGCGAACTATGGCTACACCTTC
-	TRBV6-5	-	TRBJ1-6	CASSYRRQGSSPLHF	TGTGCCAGCAGTTACCGTCGGCAGGGGAGCTCACCCCTCCACTTT
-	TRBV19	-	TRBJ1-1	CASILRGNTEAFF	TGTGCCAGTATCCTCAGGGGGAACACTGAAGCTTTCTTT